A single sample is the source of the 19 T cell receptor beta chains below, sequenced in a study of regulatory T cells in long-lasting Graves disease. Time point in this sample: newly diagnosed GD, antithyroid drugs for less than 3 months. RNA from PBMCs was the source of the TCR library. Both iRepertoire HTBI primers and Arm-PCR of CDR3 regions were used to build the TCR beta libraries. TCRdb re-analysed the multiplex PCR reads in MiXCR, keeping a single row per CDR3 protein. The sample has 450,000 to 700,000 distinct CDR3 sequences, about 13% seen once. These data were also reused for a study on T cells in Graves' hyperthyroidism and ophthalmopathy.

Sequences were derived from peripheral blood mononuclear cells (PBMCs), sampled at new diagnosis, from a patient treated with antithyroid drugs. The source of these receptors is a man under 40 with Graves disease.

In regard to this clonotype: This sequence may be a read error, since a much larger clone differs from it by one base. The chain uses TRBV6-8 and TRBJ2-3; no reliable D call. V dropped 1 base and J dropped 0 bases, with 2 bases sitting between them. This CDR3 spans 13 amino acids. The germline V gene encodes CDR1 MNHGY and CDR2 SAAAGT. The CDR3 is CASSYLSTDTQYF. Written as DNA, the CDR3 is TGTGCCAGCAGTTACTTAAGCACAGATACGCAGTATTTT.

In its sample, this clonotype was seen many times. The V call is TRBV29-1, the J call TRBJ2-5, with D maybe TRBD2 (5 bases). Germline V lookup: CDR1 SQVTM, CDR2 ANQGSEA. Trimming cost V 6 bases and J 2 bases, with 10 bases left between them. This CDR3 has 12 residues. The CDR3 bases are TGCAGCGTAGGGCAGCGGCAAGAGACCCAGTACTTC. As protein: CSVGQRQETQYF.

The chain's CDR3 is CASSSSSSSGWNEQFF. CDR3 DNA: TGTGCCAGCAGCTCGAGTAGTTCTAGCGGGTGGAATGAGCAGTTCTTC. The V gene is TRBV7-2, the J gene TRBJ2-1; 8 bases agree with TRBD2. Germline-derived CDR1 and CDR2 are SGHTA and FQGNSA. V lost 4 bases and J lost 7; bases outside the gene matches: 12. The CDR3 length is 16 residues.

The V and J genes are TRBV3-1 and TRBJ1-5; D may be TRBD1 (5 bases). The CDR3 totals 15 residues. Germline V lookup: CDR1 LGHDT, CDR2 YNNKEL (reference sequence). Between the trimmed V and J ends, which lost 2 bases and 4 bases, there was a span of 12 bases. The CDR3, as DNA: TGTGCCAGCAGCCAAAACAGGATTTTTAATCAGCCCCAGCATTTT. It yields the protein CASSQNRIFNQPQHF.

The table lists this clonotype with a few counts. The CDR3 protein is CASFRGELNTGELFF. CDR3 DNA sequence: TGTGCCAGCTTCCGAGGGGAGCTGAACACCGGGGAGCTGTTTTTT. The V call is TRBV19, the J call TRBJ2-2; the D call may be TRBD1 or TRBD2 (5 bases each). This CDR3 is built from 15 residues. Germline V gives CDR1 LNHDA, CDR2 SQIVND (reference sequence). Between the trimmed V and J ends, which lost 9 bases and 1 base, there was a span of 15 bases. The variable domain in full, with the rest retrieved from reference TRBV19 and TRBJ2-2, is DGGITQSPKYLFRKEGQNVTLSCEQNLNHDAMYWYRQDPGQGLRLIYYSQIVNDFQKGDIAEGYSVSREKKESFPLTVTSAQKNPTAFYLCASFRGELNTGELFFGEGSRLTVL.

The chain is built from TRBV3-1 and TRBJ2-7; D call uncertain. V was cut by 4 bases and J by 2 bases, with 12 bases left in between. The CDR3 length is 14 residues. Germline V gene data show CDR1 as LGHDT and CDR2 as YNNKEL (reference sequence). CDR3 sequence reads: CASSLRAVPYEQYF. CDR3 nucleotide sequence: TGTGCCAGCAGCCTCCGCGCGGTCCCCTACGAGCAGTACTTC.

In this sample, this clonotype turned up many times. This chain links TRBV15 with TRBJ2-1; 8 bases are a match to TRBD2. This CDR3 has 15 amino acids. Germline V gene sequence: CDR1 LNHNV, CDR2 YYDKDF (reference sequence). J gave up 3 bases and V 6 bases, and 7 bases lay outside the gene matches. The DNA for the CDR3 is TGTGCCACCAGGGCCGGGGGGGAAATCTACAATGAGCAGTTCTTC. Encoded protein: CATRAGGEIYNEQFF. Full variable domain (rest looked up from reference TRBV15 and TRBJ2-1): DAMVIQNPRYQVTQFGKPVTLSCSQTLNHNVMYWYQQKSSQAPKLLFHYYDKDFNNEADTPDNFQSRRPNTSFCFLDIRSPGLGDTAMYLCATRAGGEIYNEQFFGPGTRLTVL.

This clonotype came up a few times. V is TRBV3-1 and J is TRBJ2-7, with TRBD2 matching over 12 bases. CDR1 and CDR2 (germline): LGHDT, YNNKEL (reference sequence). CDR3 length: 15 amino acids. V trimming: 3 bases; J trimming: 7 bases; junction bases outside the gene matches: 7. The CDR3 DNA reads TGTGCCAGCAGCCAGCGTTCTAGCGGGAGGGGGGAGCAGTACTTC. Amino acid sequence: CASSQRSSGRGEQYF.

In this sample, this clonotype turned up many times. The chain is built from TRBV29-1 and TRBJ2-5; maybe TRBD2 (6 bases). V was pared by 6 bases and J by 1 base, with 12 bases between. This CDR3 is built from 13 residues. Germline CDR1 reads SQVTM; CDR2 reads ANQGSEA. The CDR3 sequence is CSVDLATQETQYF. CDR3 DNA: TGCAGCGTCGACCTAGCGACCCAAGAGACCCAGTACTTC.

This clonotype was counted many times. V is TRBV6-1 and J is TRBJ2-1; perhaps D is TRBD1 or TRBD2 (5 bases each). The CDR3 is made up of 16 amino acids. CDR1 is MNHNS and CDR2 is SASEGT in the germline V gene. V was trimmed by 6 bases and J by 5 bases, leaving 20 bases between them. DNA for the CDR3: TGTGCCAGCAGCGACACTTCCCGGGACCTAGACAATGAGCAGTTCTTC. Translation: CASSDTSRDLDNEQFF.

This clonotype was observed many times. The V gene is TRBV29-1, the J gene TRBJ2-1; possibly TRBD2 for D (6 bases). There are 14 residues in the CDR3. CDR1 SQVTM and CDR2 ANQGSEA come from the germline V gene. Trimming took off 7 bases at V and 2 bases at J, with 15 bases between the two ends. The DNA for the CDR3 is TGCAGCGAAAAACGGGGGAGTCCCTACAATGAGCAGTTCTTC. Its translation is CSEKRGSPYNEQFF.

This clonotype occurred many times. At one of its ends the junction is not consistent with the germline gene, which may arise from a read error. This chain links TRBV20-1 with TRBJ2-3; possible D gene TRBD2, 6 bases. Per the germline V gene, CDR1 is DFQATT and CDR2 is SNEGSKA (reference sequence). This CDR3 region has 15 residues. The CDR3 protein is CSARGGTARFDTQYF. The CDR3 DNA reads as TGCAGTGCAAGAGGCGGGACGGCTAGATTTGATACGCAGTATTTT.

This clonotype was counted many times. The chain joins TRBV12-5 to TRBJ1-6; 9 bases match TRBD1. CDR1 and CDR2 (germline): LGHNT, FRNRAP. The ends lost 6 bases at V and 7 bases at J; junction bases unmatched: 4. This CDR3 is 14 amino acids long. DNA for the CDR3: TGTGCTAGTGGATCGGGACAGGGCAATTCACCCCTCCACTTT. It yields the protein CASGSGQGNSPLHF.

V usage is TRBV7-9 and J usage is TRBJ2-5; 8 bases map to TRBD2. V trimming: 0 bases; J trimming: 1 base; junction bases outside the gene matches: 19. CDR1 is SEHNR and CDR2 is FQNEAQ in the germline V gene (reference sequence). The CDR3 contains 21 residues. The CDR3 DNA is TGTGCCAGCAGCTTAGCTTTTCGGGTTCGGACTAGCAGGGGTCCCCAAGAGACCCAGTACTTC. It specifies CASSLAFRVRTSRGPQETQYF.

V gene TRBV18 combines with J gene TRBJ1-5, with a tentative D call TRBD1 (6 bases). Germline CDR1 and CDR2: KGHSH and LQKENI. Trimming pared 2 bases from V and 1 base from J, leaving 9 bases between. This CDR3 has 15 amino acids. CDR3 sequence (DNA): TGTGCCAGCTCACCAGAGACAGGCAGCAATCAGCCCCAGCATTTT. Its protein is CASSPETGSNQPQHF. Variable domain in full (rest from reference TRBV18 and TRBJ1-5): NAGVMQNPRHLVRRRGQEARLRCSPMKGHSHVYWYRQLPEEGLKFMVYLQKENIIDESGMPKERFSAEFPKEGPSILRIQQVVRGDSAAYFCASSPETGSNQPQHFGDGTRLSIL.

This chain uses TRBV12-3 or TRBV12-4 with TRBJ2-3; maybe TRBD2 (6 bases). This CDR3 has 14 amino acids. V shed 7 bases and J shed 4 bases, with 15 bases lying between them. The CDR3 reads CASTQTAGPDTQYF. The DNA of the CDR3 is TGTGCCAGCACCCAGACAGCGGGTCCAGATACGCAGTATTTT.

This clonotype was recorded a few times. V gene TRBV5-6 combines with J gene TRBJ2-1; TRBD2 agrees at 14 bases. V shed 5 bases and J 8 bases; nucleotides not matched to a gene: 12. Germline assignment: CDR1 SGHDT and CDR2 YYEEEE. The CDR3 consists of 17 residues. The CDR3 coding sequence is TGTGCCAGCAGTTCCCCGGGACTAGCGGGAGTGAGGGATGAGCAGTTCTTC. Translated: CASSSPGLAGVRDEQFF.

This clonotype showed up just a few times. This sequence joins TRBV5-4 and TRBJ2-7, with TRBD2 matching over 8 bases. The ends lost 5 bases at V and 3 bases at J; junction bases unmatched: 7. Germline V gene sequence: CDR1 SGHNT, CDR2 YYREEE (reference sequence). This CDR3 has 14 amino acids. The CDR3 sequence is CASRHSGSDYEQYF. The DNA of the CDR3 is TGTGCCAGCAGGCACAGCGGGAGTGACTACGAGCAGTACTTC.

This clonotype was observed many times. The chain recombines TRBV5-1 with TRBJ2-3, with D possibly TRBD2 on 6 matching bases. The V gene's germline CDR1 is SGHRS and CDR2 YFSETQ. V shed 5 bases and J shed 14 bases, with 18 bases lying between them. The CDR3 covers 12 residues. The CDR3 reads CASSDGLARGYF. The CDR3 DNA follows: TGCGCCAGCAGTGACGGGCTAGCGAGGGGGTATTTT.